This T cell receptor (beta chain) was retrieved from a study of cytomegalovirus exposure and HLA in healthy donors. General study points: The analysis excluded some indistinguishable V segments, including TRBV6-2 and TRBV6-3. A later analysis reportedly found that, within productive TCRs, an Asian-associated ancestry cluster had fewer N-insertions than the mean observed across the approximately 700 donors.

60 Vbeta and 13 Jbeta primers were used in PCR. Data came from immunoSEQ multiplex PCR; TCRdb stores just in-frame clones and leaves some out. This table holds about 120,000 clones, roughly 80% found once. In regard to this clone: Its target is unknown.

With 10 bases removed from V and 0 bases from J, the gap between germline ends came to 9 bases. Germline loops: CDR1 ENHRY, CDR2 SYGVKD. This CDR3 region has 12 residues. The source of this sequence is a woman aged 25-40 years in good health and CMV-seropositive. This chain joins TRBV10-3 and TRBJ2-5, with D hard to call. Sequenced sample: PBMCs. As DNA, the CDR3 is TGTGCCACACGCCGGGACCAAGAGACCCAGTACTTC. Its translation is CATRRDQETQYF.